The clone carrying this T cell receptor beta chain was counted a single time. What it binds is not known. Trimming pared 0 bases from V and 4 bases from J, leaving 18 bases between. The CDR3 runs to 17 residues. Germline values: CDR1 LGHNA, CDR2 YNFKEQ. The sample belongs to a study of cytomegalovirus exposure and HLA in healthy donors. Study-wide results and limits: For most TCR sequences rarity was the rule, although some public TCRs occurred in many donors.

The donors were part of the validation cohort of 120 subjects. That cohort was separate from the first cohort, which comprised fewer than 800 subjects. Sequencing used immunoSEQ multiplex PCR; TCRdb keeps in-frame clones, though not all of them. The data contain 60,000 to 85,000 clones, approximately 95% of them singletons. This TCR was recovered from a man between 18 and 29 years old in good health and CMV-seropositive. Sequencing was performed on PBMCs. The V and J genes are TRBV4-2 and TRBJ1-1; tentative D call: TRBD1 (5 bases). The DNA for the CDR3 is TGTGCCAGCAGCCAAGAAGGTATAGGAGGGGTCGGCACTGAAGCTTTCTTT. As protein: CASSQEGIGGVGTEAFF.